This T cell receptor beta chain was obtained from a study of T cell responses to AZD1222 COVID-19 vaccine. Study-wide findings and caveats: Clonal diversity was possibly underestimated, and the donors were mostly white British, with more females. Samples come after the peak T cell response, not at day 14.

On this clone: Its antigen is still unknown.

Produced via immunoSEQ multiplex PCR; TCRdb's table is partial and in-frame only. The sample records approximately 93,000 clones, about 91% being singletons. The CDR3 covers 15 residues. V shed 0 bases and J shed 4 bases, with 10 bases lying between them. Looked up from germline, CDR1 is SGHRS and CDR2 is YFSETQ. The source is an adult who received the AZD1222 COVID-19 vaccine. The source material was peripheral blood, sampled 28 days after the second AZD1222 dose. V gene TRBV5-1 combines with J gene TRBJ2-2, with a weak D call TRBD1 (6 bases). CDR3 coding DNA: TGCGCCAGCAGCTTGGACAGGGCGGGCACCGGGGAGCTGTTTTTT. Its protein product is CASSLDRAGTGELFF. Variable domain in full (rest from reference TRBV5-1 and TRBJ2-2): KAGVTQTPRYLIKTRGQQVTLSCSPISGHRSVSWYQQTPGQGLQFLFEYFSETQRNKGNFPGRFSGRQFSNSRSEMNVSTLELGDSALYLCASSLDRAGTGELFFGEGSRLTVL.